These 12 T cell receptor beta chains came from one sample sequenced in a study of blood T cell repertoires in COVID-19. TCRdb's table, derived via immunoSEQ multiplex PCR, lists solely in-frame clones and lacks some. The sample includes about 250,000 clones, roughly 86% seen only once; the top ten take 1.6%. Sample: peripheral blood. These receptor sequences come from an older woman who had recovered from COVID-19.

The V and J genes are TRBV28 and TRBJ2-5; D not resolved. The CDR3 consists of 14 residues. CDR1 is MDHEN, CDR2 SYDVKM, per germline. The V end lost 5 bases, the J end lost 4 bases, and 14 bases lay between the germline ends. This CDR3 reads CASSPFSRRETQYF. CDR3 nucleotide sequence: TGTGCCAGCAGTCCCTTCAGCAGGCGAGAGACCCAGTACTTC.

CDR3 sequence reads: CASSVYSGVGEQYF. The CDR3 nucleotides read TGTGCCAGCAGTGTCTATAGCGGGGTAGGCGAGCAGTACTTC. The rearrangement links TRBV2 to TRBJ2-7; the match to TRBD2 covers 8 bases. Germline CDR1 and CDR2: SNHLY and FYNNEI. The V segment lost 4 bases and the J segment 6 bases; nucleotides outside the gene matches: 8. The CDR3 is made up of 14 amino acids. Full variable domain (missing parts from reference TRBV2 and TRBJ2-7): EPEVTQTPSHQVTQMGQEVILRCVPISNHLYFYWYRQILGQKVEFLVSFYNNEISEKSEIFDDQFSVERPDGSNFTLKIRSTKLEDSAMYFCASSVYSGVGEQYFGPGTRLTVT.

A few counts support this clone. The CDR3 DNA is TGTGCCAGCAGCTTAGCGTCCAGGGCCCTTAACTATGGCTACACCTTC. This sequence encodes CASSLASRALNYGYTF. V and J are TRBV7-9 and TRBJ1-2; maybe TRBD1 (5 bases). Trimming took off 0 bases at V and 1 base at J, with 12 bases between the two ends. The CDR3 spans 16 residues. The V gene's germline CDR1 is SEHNR and CDR2 FQNEAQ (reference sequence).

This clone was seen many times. The chain combines TRBV7-2 with TRBJ1-1; D may be TRBD1 (6 bases). Germline V gene lookup returns CDR1 SGHTA and CDR2 FQGNSA. CDR3 length: 13 amino acids. The germline V and J ends were trimmed by 2 bases and 10 bases, with 14 bases remaining between them. The CDR3 reads CASSLRSGGPAFF. The CDR3 nucleotides are TGTGCCAGCAGCTTAAGAAGTGGGGGCCCAGCTTTCTTT.

The chain uses TRBV5-8 and TRBJ2-7; D possibly matches TRBD1 or TRBD2 (6 bases each). With 4 bases removed from V and 4 bases from J, the gap between germline ends came to 15 bases. Germline lookup yields CDR1 SGHTS and CDR2 YDEGEE. This CDR3 is built from 14 residues. The CDR3 is CASSLGAGTYEQYF. CDR3 sequence (DNA): TGTGCCAGCAGCCTGGGGGCAGGGACTTACGAGCAGTACTTC. The full variable domain, rest sourced from reference TRBV5-8 and TRBJ2-7, is EAGVTQSPTHLIKTRGQQATLRCSPISGHTSVYWYQQALGLGLQFLLWYDEGEERNRGNFPPRFSGRQFPNYSSELNVNALELEDSALYLCASSLGAGTYEQYFGPGTRLTVT.

This chain uses TRBV18 with TRBJ2-3; D is perhaps TRBD2 (5 bases). CDR1 and CDR2 from the germline V gene are KGHSH and LQKENI. The CDR3 consists of 15 residues. V was trimmed by 6 bases and J by 11 bases, leaving 24 bases between them. The CDR3 is CASSKTQEARGWQYF. The CDR3 DNA is TGTGCCAGCTCCAAAACGCAGGAGGCGAGAGGGTGGCAGTATTTT.

V is TRBV5-1 and J is TRBJ1-1, with D unresolved. The CDR3 covers 13 residues. Germline V gene lookup returns CDR1 SGHRS and CDR2 YFSETQ. V was clipped by 4 bases and J by 6 bases, with 13 bases between them. The CDR3 is CASSNSKEAEAFF. As DNA, the CDR3 is TGCGCCAGCAGCAACAGCAAGGAGGCTGAAGCTTTCTTT.

In nucleotides, the CDR3 is TGTGCCAGCAGCGTAGGCACTAGCGGCTACGAGCAGTACTTC. Translating it yields CASSVGTSGYEQYF. The chain combines TRBV9 with TRBJ2-7; 8 bases are shared with TRBD2. The CDR3 loop spans 14 amino acids. The J segment lost 3 bases and the V segment lost 0 bases, leaving 2 bases of the junction unmatched. CDR1 SGDLS and CDR2 YYNGEE come from the germline V gene.

The chain carries TRBV5-1 and TRBJ2-3; perhaps TRBD2 as D (7 bases). Germline V CDR1 and CDR2: SGHRS, YFSETQ. Trimming left V 0 bases short and J 4 bases short, with 12 bases between. This CDR3 has 15 residues. DNA of the CDR3: TGCGCCAGCAGCTTGGCCGGGGGGCGGGCAGATACGCAGTATTTT. Translating it yields CASSLAGGRADTQYF.

The chain joins TRBV27 to TRBJ2-1, with D maybe TRBD2 (6 bases). The CDR3 covers 15 residues. In germline, CDR1 is MNHEY, CDR2 SMNVEV (reference sequence). V lost 5 bases to trimming and J lost 5 bases, with 16 bases between them. CDR3 sequence: CASSGGVNRNNEQFF. Written as DNA, the CDR3 is TGTGCCAGCAGTGGCGGGGTGAATCGCAACAATGAGCAGTTCTTC.

In DNA, the CDR3 is TGCGCCAGCAGCTTGGTACAGGGACAAGGAAACACCATATATTTT. Residues: CASSLVQGQGNTIYF. This chain connects TRBV5-1 to TRBJ1-3, with D perhaps TRBD1 (6 bases). The CDR3 runs to 15 residues. V was cut by 0 bases and J by 4 bases, with 11 bases left in between. Germline-derived CDR1 and CDR2 are SGHRS and YFSETQ.

The CDR3 DNA follows: TGTGCCAGTAGTATGGCTGGGCAGGGGGATGAAAAACTGTTTTTT. Translating gives CASSMAGQGDEKLFF. This rearrangement joins TRBV19 to TRBJ1-4; 7 positions match TRBD1. Germline-derived CDR1 and CDR2 are LNHDA and SQIVND (reference sequence). The CDR3 totals 15 residues. Trimming took 3 bases from V and 6 from J; bases not matched to a gene: 7.